This T cell receptor beta chain emerged from a study of T cells in Graves' hyperthyroidism and ophthalmopathy (dated by TCRdb to 2018 to 2020). For the study in its entirety: Peripheral blood was sampled at the time of initial diagnosis, prior to any treatment. According to the paper, TCR Vbeta CDR3 sequencing was carried out on approximately 140 peripheral blood samples, which came from fewer than 50 ophthalmopathy, approximately 78 hyperthyroidism and about 17 progressor patients. The 100 or so discovery patients were divided at random into training and test sets in a 7:3 ratio. An independent validation cohort of some 18 hyperthyroidism patients and over 15 patients who later progressed to ophthalmopathy tested prospective prediction of ophthalmopathy. A discovery cohort of about a hundred patients, roughly 43 with Graves' ophthalmopathy and approximately 55 with stable Graves' hyperthyroidism, was used to find distinguishing TCR V-J signatures. In six Graves' hyperthyroidism patients, the study also compared T-cell repertoires from thyroid tissue with T-cell repertoires from blood. After sampling, hyperthyroidism patients received methimazole starting at 30 mg daily, and ophthalmopathy patients received high-dose intravenous methylprednisolone. The investigation overall reported the following: No statistical method was used to fix the sample size in advance, and group allocation was not hidden from the investigators. Most expanded thyroid clonotypes (frequency above 0.001) were also found in blood, which suggests that blood repertoires may mirror thyroid immune responses. Ophthalmopathy was separated from stable hyperthyroidism by a 13 V-J signature model, with approximately 86% sensitivity and 81% to 82% specificity obtained in cross-validation and 80%/75% obtained in testing. In validation, progression to ophthalmopathy was predicted by the model with more than 65% sensitivity and just over 72% specificity, a median of approximately 6.5 months before onset.

Ophthalmopathy patients had moderately to severely active disease, Clinical Activity Score of at least 3, NOSPECS grade of at least 4, and duration under 3 months. Any patient with an uncontrolled infection, another autoimmune disease, pregnancy or lactation was excluded. Clinical symptoms, serum thyroxine and TRAb, thyroid ultrasound, and orbital computed tomography formed the basis for the diagnoses. Ficoll-Paque density gradient centrifugation was used to isolate PBMCs from about 9 ml of fresh peripheral blood. Trizol reagent was used to extract total RNA, and RNA quality was then checked on an Agilent 2100 Bioanalyzer. This clonotype has a handful of counts. Its antigen is not yet known. Base qualities are not provided; no much larger clone lies one nucleotide away. TCR beta CDR3 regions were amplified from RNA transcripts. For the first round of RT-PCR on the TCR CDR3, the HTBI primer set was used together with the Qiagen OneStep RT-PCR kit. The libraries were constructed in a second round of multiplex PCR and then size-selected and purified. Libraries were sequenced paired-end with 100 bp reads on an Illumina HiSeq2000. As for how the authors treated the data: Raw data were processed with SOAPnuke, discarding reads with adapters, uncalled bases, mean Phred below 15, or no exact constant-primer or identifier match. High-quality paired reads were merged with COPE v1.2.5, and unique nucleotide sequences were defined as clonotypes. MiTCR v1.1 was used to align the clonotypes against IMGT TRBV, TRBD and TRBJ reference segments. The analysis included only V-J combinations with a frequency above 0.0001, which together covered approximately 99% of the repertoires. The TCS score was defined as F50 (clonal expansion) divided by E x V (chaos), with BLOSUM62-based TCRdist calculated between CDR3 peptides within each V-J. Welch's t-statistics and random forest reduced around 550 V-J features to fewer than 15, which were used in a naive Bayes classifier (R e1071). TCRdb trimmed the raw reads at Q25, called clones with MiXCR and kept productive beta chains. Entries are consolidated by CDR3 protein sequence, retaining the most common genes and DNA. The V and J calls come from TCRdb's annotation, not from the publication. The table for this sample lists under 550,000 distinct CDR3 sequences; just under 20% of them were counted only once. Together, the top ten hold over 45% of the sample.

This TCR was recovered from a man aged 40-55 years with Graves' ophthalmopathy. Input material: blood.

The nucleotide sequence is TGCAGTGCCCCCTCCCGGGGGGCGGGGGGCTACACCTTC. It codes for CSAPSRGAGGYTF. The V gene is TRBV20-1 and the J gene is TRBJ1-2; the D gene is perhaps TRBD1, from 6 matching bases. CDR1 and CDR2, looked up from the germline V gene (reference sequence), are DFQATT and SNEGSKA. V is clipped by 6 bases and J by 8 bases, and the sequence between their germline boundaries is 19 bases long. The CDR3 measures 13 amino acids from cysteine to phenylalanine. The sequence is cut down to CDR3 DNA, 39 bases in frame from base 1.